Listed here are 8 T cell receptor beta chains from one sample, sequenced in a study of blood T cell repertoires in COVID-19. Generated by immunoSEQ multiplex PCR, the TCRdb table keeps only in-frame clones and is missing some. The table has roughly 69,000 clones, approximately 78% seen once. The sample taken for sequencing was PBMCs or T cells enriched from blood (not recorded which). These receptors came from a woman between 40 and 50 years old with acute COVID-19.

V usage is TRBV27 and J usage is TRBJ1-1; the D is unclear. The CDR3 covers 16 residues. CDR1 is MNHEY, CDR2 SMNVEV, per germline (reference sequence). The ends were cut back, 0 bases at V and 11 bases at J, with 22 bases in the middle. Written as DNA, the CDR3 is TGTGCCAGCAGTTTATCCCGAGATGTGGAGGGAAATATGGCTTTCTTT. Its protein is CASSLSRDVEGNMAFF.

Details on this clone: The same CDR3 also results from other DNA sequences found in this sample. The rearrangement joins TRBV4-1 to TRBJ1-1; 11 bases are shared with TRBD1. The CDR3 covers 16 residues. Germline CDR1 MGHRA, CDR2 YSYEKL. J was trimmed by 0 bases and V by 1 base; bases with no gene match: 1. Here the CDR3 reads CASSQGDRGMNTEAFF. In DNA, the CDR3 is TGCGCCAGCAGCCAAGGGGACAGGGGGATGAACACTGAAGCTTTCTTT.

The rearrangement uses TRBV12-3 or TRBV12-4 and TRBJ1-3; D unclear. Trimming left V 11 bases short and J 7 bases short, with 9 bases between. This CDR3 region has 10 residues. The CDR3 spells CAAGGNTIYF. CDR3 in DNA: TGTGCCGCGGGAGGGAACACCATATATTTT.

This sequence joins TRBV6-4 and TRBJ2-2, with D possibly being TRBD2 (6 bases). Trimming stripped 3 bases from V and 1 base from J, with 9 bases between. CDR3 size: 15 residues. Germline CDR1 and CDR2: MRHNA and SNTAGT. The chain's CDR3 is CASSEVGGNTGELFF. DNA for the CDR3: TGTGCCAGCAGTGAGGTCGGGGGGAACACCGGGGAGCTGTTTTTT.

This chain joins TRBV24-1 and TRBJ1-5; D might be TRBD1 (5 bases). CDR1 KGHDR and CDR2 SFDVKD come from the germline V gene. V lost 4 bases and J lost 4, with 10 bases in between. This CDR3 comprises 14 residues. The CDR3 nucleotides are TGTGCCACCAGTGAGCGCACAGGTAATCAGCCCCAGCATTTT. As protein: CATSERTGNQPQHF.

The chain combines TRBV5-6 with TRBJ2-3, with D possibly TRBD2 on 7 matching bases. Per the germline V gene, CDR1 is SGHDT and CDR2 is YYEEEE. The CDR3 extends over 15 amino acids. Trimming removed 2 bases from V and 6 bases from J, with 16 bases in between. As DNA, the CDR3 is TGTGCCAGCAGCTTAGCCAGCGCGGGGGCGGATACGCAGTATTTT. Translation gives CASSLASAGADTQYF.

The chain couples TRBV4-2 to TRBJ2-7; 11 nucleotides align to TRBD2. Germline CDR1 reads LGHNA; CDR2 reads YNFKEQ. The CDR3 length is 16 residues. V was clipped by 3 bases and J by 2 bases; unmatched bases: 6. The CDR3 DNA follows: TGTGCCAGCAGCCACGGAGGGACTAGCGGAGCCTACGAGCAGTACTTC. Translating it yields CASSHGGTSGAYEQYF.

V gene TRBV18 combines with J gene TRBJ2-3; no clear D gene. CDR1 is KGHSH, CDR2 LQKENI, per germline. This CDR3 has 13 amino acids. V was pared by 3 bases and J by 6 bases, with 10 bases between. CDR3 in amino acids: CASSPGFGDTQYF. For the CDR3, the DNA is TGTGCCAGCTCACCCGGGTTTGGGGATACGCAGTATTTT.